This TCR beta chain comes out of a study of PD-1 blockade in classical Hodgkin lymphoma. Study in general: Nivolumab dosed at 3 mg/kg went to patients intravenously every 2 weeks.

Relapse after autologous stem cell transplantation occurred in every patient, and brentuximab vedotin exposure varied. Trimming left V 8 bases short and J 3 bases short, with 10 bases between. Germline loops: CDR1 SNHLY, CDR2 FYNNEI. The CDR3 is 12 amino acids. Sequencing was performed with immunoSEQ multiplex PCR; in TCRdb, only in-frame clones are kept and a portion is missing. In the table there are 4,000 or so clones, roughly 70% of which are singletons. Only a few counts were recorded for this clone. This sample comprised peripheral blood mononuclear cells (PBMCs), obtained at baseline. The sequence was obtained from a human donor with classical Hodgkin lymphoma. The rearrangement links TRBV2 to TRBJ1-1; the D gene is possibly TRBD1 (5 bases). CDR3 residues: CASCPGHTEAFF. CDR3 bases: TGTGCCAGCTGTCCGGGACACACTGAAGCTTTCTTT. Combining the CDR3 with reference TRBV2 and TRBJ1-1 gives the whole variable domain EPEVTQTPSHQVTQMGQEVILRCVPISNHLYFYWYRQILGQKVEFLVSFYNNEISEKSEIFDDQFSVERPDGSNFTLKIRSTKLEDSAMYFCASCPGHTEAFFGQGTRLTVV.